This TCR beta chain was profiled in a study of blood T cell repertoires in COVID-19. As for the study in general: Acute-phase and convalescent COVID-19 samples originated in the United States, Italy and Spain. T cells, B-cell-depleted T cells, or PBMCs provided the cDNA or gDNA that served as material.

The germline V and J ends were trimmed by 8 bases and 7 bases, with 17 bases remaining between them. The CDR3 sequence is 13 residues long. Per the germline V gene, CDR1 is LNHDA and CDR2 is SQIVND (reference sequence). Generated by immunoSEQ multiplex PCR, the TCRdb table keeps only in-frame clones and is missing some. This repertoire shows around 130,000 clones, about 80% found once; its top ten account for more than 9%. The gene calls are TRBV19 and TRBJ1-1; D is possibly TRBD1 (6 bases). Sequences were obtained from peripheral blood. The receptor's source is an older woman with acute or convalescent COVID-19. The CDR3 is CASAGTSRLEAFF. DNA for the CDR3: TGTGCCAGTGCTGGGACATCTAGGCTTGAAGCTTTCTTT. The full variable domain, its missing parts supplied by reference TRBV19 and TRBJ1-1, is DGGITQSPKYLFRKEGQNVTLSCEQNLNHDAMYWYRQDPGQGLRLIYYSQIVNDFQKGDIAEGYSVSREKKESFPLTVTSAQKNPTAFYLCASAGTSRLEAFFGQGTRLTVV.